The T cell receptor beta chain under discussion was sequenced for a study of T cell clonality in common variable immunodeficiency. Measured with immunoSEQ multiplex PCR; TCRdb has only the in-frame clones, and not every one. The sample contains more than 30,000 clones, none of them singletons. This clone was counted ten times or more. A junction end diverges from the germline sequence, so it may reflect a read error. Both groups were predominantly of Caucasian heritage. The sample taken for sequencing was peripheral blood mononuclear cells. This clonotype was sampled from a person aged 18 to 75 in good health.

The CDR3 reads CASSLGPTGEETQYF. CDR3 DNA, as far as it was read: TGTGCTAGCAGCTTAGGGCCCACGGGGGAAGAGACC. The V and J genes are TRBV7-7 and TRBJ2-5; TRBD2 is a possible D gene (6 bases). The read terminates 3 residues before the CDR3 end, so the remaining end is supplied by the germline J gene. The CDR3 covers 15 residues. Germline V CDR1 and CDR2: SSHAT, FNYEAQ (reference sequence).